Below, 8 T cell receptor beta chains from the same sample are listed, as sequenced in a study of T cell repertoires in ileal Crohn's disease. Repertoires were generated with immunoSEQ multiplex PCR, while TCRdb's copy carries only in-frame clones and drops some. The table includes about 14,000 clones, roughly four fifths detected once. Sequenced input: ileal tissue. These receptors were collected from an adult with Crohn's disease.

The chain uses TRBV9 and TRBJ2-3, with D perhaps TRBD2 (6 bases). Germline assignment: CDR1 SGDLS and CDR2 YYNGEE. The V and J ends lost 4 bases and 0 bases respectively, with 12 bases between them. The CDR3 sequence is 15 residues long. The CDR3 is CASSSRGTSTDTQYF. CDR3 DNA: TGTGCCAGCAGCTCCCGAGGGACTAGCACAGATACGCAGTATTTT.

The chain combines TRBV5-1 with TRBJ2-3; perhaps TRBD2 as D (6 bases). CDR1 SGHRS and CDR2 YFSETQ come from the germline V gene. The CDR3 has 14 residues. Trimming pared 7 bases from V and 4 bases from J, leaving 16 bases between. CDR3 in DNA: TGCGCCAGCGCCCACGGAGGGGATGCAGATACGCAGTATTTT. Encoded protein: CASAHGGDADTQYF.

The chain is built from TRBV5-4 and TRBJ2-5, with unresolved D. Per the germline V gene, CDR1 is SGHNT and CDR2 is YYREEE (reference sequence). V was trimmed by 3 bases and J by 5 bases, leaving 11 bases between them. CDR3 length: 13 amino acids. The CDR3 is CASSSGFRETQYF. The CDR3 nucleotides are TGTGCCAGCAGCTCAGGTTTTAGGGAGACCCAGTACTTC.

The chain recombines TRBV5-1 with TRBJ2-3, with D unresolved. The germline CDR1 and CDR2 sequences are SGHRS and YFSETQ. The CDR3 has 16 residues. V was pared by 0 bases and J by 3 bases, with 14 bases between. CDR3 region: CASSLDSLGPTDTQYF. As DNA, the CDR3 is TGCGCCAGCAGCTTGGACAGCCTTGGTCCGACAGATACGCAGTATTTT.

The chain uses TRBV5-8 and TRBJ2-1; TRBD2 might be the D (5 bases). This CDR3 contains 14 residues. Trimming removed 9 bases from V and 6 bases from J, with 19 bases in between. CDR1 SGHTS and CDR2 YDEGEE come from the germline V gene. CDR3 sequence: CANPQARGPNEQFF. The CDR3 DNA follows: TGTGCCAACCCCCAGGCACGGGGTCCCAATGAGCAGTTCTTC.

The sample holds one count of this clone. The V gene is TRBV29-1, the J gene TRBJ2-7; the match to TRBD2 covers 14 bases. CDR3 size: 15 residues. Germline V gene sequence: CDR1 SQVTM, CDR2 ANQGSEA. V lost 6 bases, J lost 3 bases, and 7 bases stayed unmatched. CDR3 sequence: CSVAGTSGGSYEQYF. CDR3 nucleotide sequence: TGCAGCGTCGCAGGGACTAGCGGGGGAAGCTACGAGCAGTACTTC.

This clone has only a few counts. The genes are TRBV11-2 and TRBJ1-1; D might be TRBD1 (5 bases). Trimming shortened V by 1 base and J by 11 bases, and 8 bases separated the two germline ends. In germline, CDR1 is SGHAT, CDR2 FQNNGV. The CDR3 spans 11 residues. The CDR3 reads CASSLAGKAFF. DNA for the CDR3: TGTGCCAGCAGCTTAGCAGGGAAGGCTTTCTTT.

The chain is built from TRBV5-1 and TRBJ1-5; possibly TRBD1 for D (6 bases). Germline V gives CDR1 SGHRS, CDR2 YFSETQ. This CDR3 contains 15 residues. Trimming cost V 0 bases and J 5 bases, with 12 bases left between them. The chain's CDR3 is CASSLGGQGHQPQHF. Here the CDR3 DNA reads TGCGCCAGCAGCTTGGGGGGGCAGGGGCATCAGCCCCAGCATTTT.